This TCR beta chain was found in a study of shared clonotypes between healthy human individuals. Assay: immunoSEQ multiplex PCR; the TCRdb copy retains only in-frame clones and omits some. This table holds approximately 640,000 clones, 80% to 95% found once. As to this clone: Its antigen remains unknown.

Per germline, CDR1 SGHVS and CDR2 FNYEAQ. Trimming cost V 5 bases and J 9 bases, with 11 bases left between them. This CDR3 contains 12 residues. Pooled CD45RO+ cells and CCR7-negative CD45RA+ TemRA cells made up CD8 memory. Study-level points and caveats: Collection of samples was limited to blood; tissue repertoires likely differ. Some naive CD4 clonotypes, around 5%, turned up in common across several donors.

The TCR sequence derives from a man between 18 and 29 years old in good health. Some clones in this sample may be carry-over from other donors' samples. This sequence joins TRBV7-6 and TRBJ2-1; D is unclear. Sequenced sample: memory CD8+ T cells from PBMCs. Subset denoted: CD45RO+ cells pooled with CCR7-negative TemRA cells. The CDR3 reads CASSPRIPEQFF. CDR3 DNA sequence: TGTGCCAGCAGCCCGCGCATCCCTGAGCAGTTCTTC.